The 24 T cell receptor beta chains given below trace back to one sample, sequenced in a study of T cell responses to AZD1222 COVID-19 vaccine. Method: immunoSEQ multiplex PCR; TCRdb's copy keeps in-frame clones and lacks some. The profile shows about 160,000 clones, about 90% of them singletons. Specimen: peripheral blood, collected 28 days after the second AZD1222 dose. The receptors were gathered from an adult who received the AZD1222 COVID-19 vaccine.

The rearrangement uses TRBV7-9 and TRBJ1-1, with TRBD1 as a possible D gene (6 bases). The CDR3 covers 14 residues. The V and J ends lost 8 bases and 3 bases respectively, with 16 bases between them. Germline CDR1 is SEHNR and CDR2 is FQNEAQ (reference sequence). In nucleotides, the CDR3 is TGTGCCAGCCGCTCCAGGGGTCCGGACACTGAAGCTTTCTTT. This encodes CASRSRGPDTEAFF.

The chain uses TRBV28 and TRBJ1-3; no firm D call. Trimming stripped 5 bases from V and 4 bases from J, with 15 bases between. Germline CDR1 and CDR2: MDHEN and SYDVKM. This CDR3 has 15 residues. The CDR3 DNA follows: TGTGCCAGCAGTAACCTTGGACTGCCGGGAAACACCATATATTTT. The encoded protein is CASSNLGLPGNTIYF.

This CDR3 is CASSYVSQGKAFF. CDR3 coding DNA: TGTGCCAGCAGTTACGTTTCCCAGGGTAAAGCTTTCTTT. This chain links TRBV6-5 with TRBJ1-1; D perhaps matches TRBD1 (5 bases). The CDR3 runs to 13 residues. Germline loops: CDR1 MNHEY, CDR2 SVGAGI. Between the trimmed V and J ends, which lost 2 bases and 9 bases, there was a span of 13 bases.

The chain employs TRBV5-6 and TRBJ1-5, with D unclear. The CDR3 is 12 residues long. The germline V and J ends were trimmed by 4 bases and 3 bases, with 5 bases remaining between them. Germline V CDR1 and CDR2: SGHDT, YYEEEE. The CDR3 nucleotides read TGTGCCAGCAGCCTGCCCAATCAGCCCCAGCATTTT. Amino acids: CASSLPNQPQHF.

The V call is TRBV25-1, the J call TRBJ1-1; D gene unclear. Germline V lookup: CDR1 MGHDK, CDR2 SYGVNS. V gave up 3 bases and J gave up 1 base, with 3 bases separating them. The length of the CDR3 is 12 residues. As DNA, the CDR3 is TGTGCCAGCAGTGAGGGGAACACTGAAGCTTTCTTT. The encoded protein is CASSEGNTEAFF.

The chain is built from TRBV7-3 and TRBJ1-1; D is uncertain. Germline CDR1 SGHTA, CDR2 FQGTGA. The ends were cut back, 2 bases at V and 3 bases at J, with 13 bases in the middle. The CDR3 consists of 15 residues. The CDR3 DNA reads TGTGCCAGCAGCTTACTCTCAGGTCCTTACACTGAAGCTTTCTTT. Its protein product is CASSLLSGPYTEAFF.

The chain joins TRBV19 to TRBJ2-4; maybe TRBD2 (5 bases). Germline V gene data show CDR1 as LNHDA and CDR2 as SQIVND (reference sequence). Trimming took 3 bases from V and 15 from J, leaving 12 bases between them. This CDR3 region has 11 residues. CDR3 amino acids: CASSIERRSYF. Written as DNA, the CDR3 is TGTGCCAGTAGTATTGAGCGGAGATCGTACTTC.

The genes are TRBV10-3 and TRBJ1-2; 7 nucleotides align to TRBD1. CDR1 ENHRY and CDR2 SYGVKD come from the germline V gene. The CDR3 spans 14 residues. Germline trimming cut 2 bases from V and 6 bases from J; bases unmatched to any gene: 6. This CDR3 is CAISEQQGQNGYTF. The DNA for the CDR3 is TGTGCCATCAGTGAGCAACAGGGACAGAATGGCTACACCTTC.

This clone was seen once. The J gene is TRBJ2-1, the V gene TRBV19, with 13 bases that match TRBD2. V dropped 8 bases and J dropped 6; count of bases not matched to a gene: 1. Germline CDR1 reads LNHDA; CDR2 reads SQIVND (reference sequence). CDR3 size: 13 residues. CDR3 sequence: CASRTSGGNEQFF. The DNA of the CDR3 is TGTGCCAGTCGGACTAGCGGGGGCAATGAGCAGTTCTTC.

The CDR3 sequence: CASSSQGITEAFF. Here the CDR3 DNA reads TGCGCCAGCAGTTCACAGGGTATCACTGAAGCTTTCTTT. This chain links TRBV5-1 with TRBJ1-1, with D perhaps TRBD1 (6 bases). V lost 5 bases and J lost 4, with 12 bases in between. Germline lookup yields CDR1 SGHRS and CDR2 YFSETQ. CDR3 length equals 13 residues.

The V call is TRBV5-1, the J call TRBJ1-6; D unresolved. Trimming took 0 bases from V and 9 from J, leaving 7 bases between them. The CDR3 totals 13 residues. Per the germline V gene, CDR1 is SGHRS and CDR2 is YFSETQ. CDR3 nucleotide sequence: TGCGCCAGCAGCTTGGTCGAGTTTTCACCCCTCCACTTT. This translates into CASSLVEFSPLHF.

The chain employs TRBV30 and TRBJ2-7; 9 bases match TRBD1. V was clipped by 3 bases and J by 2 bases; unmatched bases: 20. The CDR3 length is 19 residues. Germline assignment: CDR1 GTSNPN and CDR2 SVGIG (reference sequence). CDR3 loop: CAWSRPDPGQGYLAYEQYF. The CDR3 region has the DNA TGTGCCTGGAGCCGACCGGACCCGGGACAGGGTTATCTAGCCTACGAGCAGTACTTC.

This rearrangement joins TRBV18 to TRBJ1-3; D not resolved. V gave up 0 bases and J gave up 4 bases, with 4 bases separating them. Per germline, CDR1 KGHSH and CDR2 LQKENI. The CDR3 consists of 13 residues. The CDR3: CASSPPGGNTIYF. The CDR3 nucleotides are TGTGCCAGCTCACCACCAGGGGGAAACACCATATATTTT.

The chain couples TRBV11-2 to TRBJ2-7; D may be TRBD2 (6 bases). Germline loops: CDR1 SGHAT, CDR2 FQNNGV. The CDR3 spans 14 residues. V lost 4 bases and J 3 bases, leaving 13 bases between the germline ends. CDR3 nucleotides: TGTGCCAGCAGCTCCGGGGGAGCCGTCTACGAGCAGTACTTC. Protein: CASSSGGAVYEQYF.

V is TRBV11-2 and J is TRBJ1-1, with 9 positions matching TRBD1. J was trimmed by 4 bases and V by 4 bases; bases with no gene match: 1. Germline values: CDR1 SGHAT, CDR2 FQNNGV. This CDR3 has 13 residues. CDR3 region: CASSSQGATEAFF. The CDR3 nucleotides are TGTGCCAGCAGCTCACAGGGGGCCACTGAAGCTTTCTTT.

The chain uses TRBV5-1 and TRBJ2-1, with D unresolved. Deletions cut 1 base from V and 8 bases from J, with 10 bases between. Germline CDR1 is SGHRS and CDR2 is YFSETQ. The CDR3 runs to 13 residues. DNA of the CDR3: TGCGCCAGCAGCTTGACCCGGGCCCATGAGCAGTTCTTC. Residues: CASSLTRAHEQFF.

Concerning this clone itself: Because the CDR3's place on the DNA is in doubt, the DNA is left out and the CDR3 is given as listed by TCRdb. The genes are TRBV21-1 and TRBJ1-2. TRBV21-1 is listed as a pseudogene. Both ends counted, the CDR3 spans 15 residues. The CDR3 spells CASSKWGTGIPRYTF.

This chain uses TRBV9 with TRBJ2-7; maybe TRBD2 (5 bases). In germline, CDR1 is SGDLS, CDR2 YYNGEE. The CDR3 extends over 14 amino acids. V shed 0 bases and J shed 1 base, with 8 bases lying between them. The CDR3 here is CASSVEGVSYEQYF. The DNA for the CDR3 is TGTGCCAGCAGCGTAGAGGGAGTTTCCTACGAGCAGTACTTC.

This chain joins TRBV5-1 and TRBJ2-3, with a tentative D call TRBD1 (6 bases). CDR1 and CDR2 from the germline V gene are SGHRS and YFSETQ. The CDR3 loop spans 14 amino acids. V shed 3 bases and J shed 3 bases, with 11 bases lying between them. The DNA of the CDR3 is TGCGCCAGCAGCTCGGACGACAGGACAGATACGCAGTATTTT. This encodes CASSSDDRTDTQYF.

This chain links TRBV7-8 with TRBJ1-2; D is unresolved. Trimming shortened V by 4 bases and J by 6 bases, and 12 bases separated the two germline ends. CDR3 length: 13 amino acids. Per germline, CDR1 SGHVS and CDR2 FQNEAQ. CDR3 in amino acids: CASSSTRVNGYTF. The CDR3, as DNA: TGTGCCAGCAGCTCCACCCGGGTAAATGGCTACACCTTC.

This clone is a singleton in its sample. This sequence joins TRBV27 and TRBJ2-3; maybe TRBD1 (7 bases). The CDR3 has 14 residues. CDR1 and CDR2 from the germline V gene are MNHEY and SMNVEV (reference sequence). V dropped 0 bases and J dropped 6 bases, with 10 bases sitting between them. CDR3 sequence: CASSLSGGGDTQYF. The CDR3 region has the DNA TGTGCCAGCAGTTTATCTGGAGGGGGCGATACGCAGTATTTT.

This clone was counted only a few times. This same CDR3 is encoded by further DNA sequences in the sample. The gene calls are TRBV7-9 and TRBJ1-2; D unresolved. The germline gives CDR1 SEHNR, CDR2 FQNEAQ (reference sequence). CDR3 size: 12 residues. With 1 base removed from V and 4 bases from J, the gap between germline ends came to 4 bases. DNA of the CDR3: TGTGCCAGCAGCTTAGGATTCTATGGCTACACCTTC. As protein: CASSLGFYGYTF. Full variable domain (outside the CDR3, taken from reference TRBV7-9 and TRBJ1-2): DTGVSQNPRHKITKRGQNVTFRCDPISEHNRLYWYRQTLGQGPEFLTYFQNEAQLEKSRLLSDRFSAERPKGSFSTLEIQRTEQGDSAMYLCASSLGFYGYTFGSGTRLTVV.

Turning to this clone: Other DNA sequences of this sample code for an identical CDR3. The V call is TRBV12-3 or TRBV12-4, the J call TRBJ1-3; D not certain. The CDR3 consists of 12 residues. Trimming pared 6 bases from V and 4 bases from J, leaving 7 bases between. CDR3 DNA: TGTGCCAGCAGCCTCGGAGGAAACACCATATATTTT. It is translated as CASSLGGNTIYF.

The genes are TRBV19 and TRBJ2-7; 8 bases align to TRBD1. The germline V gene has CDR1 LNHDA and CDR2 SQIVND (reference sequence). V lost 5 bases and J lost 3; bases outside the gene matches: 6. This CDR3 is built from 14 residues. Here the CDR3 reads CASSAGTGLYEQYF. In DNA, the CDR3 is TGTGCCAGTAGTGCCGGGACAGGCCTCTACGAGCAGTACTTC.